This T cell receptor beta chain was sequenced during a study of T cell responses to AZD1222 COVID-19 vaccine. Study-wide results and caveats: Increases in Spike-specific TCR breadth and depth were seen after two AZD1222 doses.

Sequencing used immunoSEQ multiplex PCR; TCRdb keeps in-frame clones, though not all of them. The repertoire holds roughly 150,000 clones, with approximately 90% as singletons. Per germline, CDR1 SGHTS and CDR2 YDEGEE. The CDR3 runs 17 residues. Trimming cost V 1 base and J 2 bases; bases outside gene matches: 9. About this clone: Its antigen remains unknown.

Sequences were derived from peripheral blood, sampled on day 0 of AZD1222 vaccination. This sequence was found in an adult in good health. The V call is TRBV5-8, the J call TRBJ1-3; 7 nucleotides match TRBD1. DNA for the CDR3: TGTGCCAGCAGCTTGTATTCGACGACAGGGACTGGAAACACCATATATTTT. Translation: CASSLYSTTGTGNTIYF.